Below are 21 T cell receptor beta chains sequenced from a single sample in a study of T cell clonality in common variable immunodeficiency. Regarding the study as a whole: Reportedly, TCR beta sequences from common variable immunodeficiency showed fewer deletions and N-nucleotide insertions.

TCRdb's table, derived via immunoSEQ multiplex PCR, lists solely in-frame clones and lacks some. This repertoire holds just over 25,000 clones, and none appear only once. These TCRs' antigens remain unknown. Input material: peripheral blood mononuclear cells. The receptors were sampled from a human donor with common variable immunodeficiency.

In regard to this clone: Read sequence stops 3 residues before the CDR3 end, and the germline J gene provides the missing end. This chain uses TRBV7-2 with TRBJ2-5; TRBD1 might be the D (7 bases). V gave up 5 bases and J gave up 6 bases, with 13 bases separating them. Germline CDR1 SGHTA, CDR2 FQGNSA. The length of the CDR3 is 13 residues. Incomplete CDR3 DNA: TGTGCCAGCAGCGGAGGGGGCTTGAAGACC. Translating gives CASSGGGLKT. The entire CDR3 reads CASSGGGLKTQYF. Based on the CDR3 plus reference TRBV7-2 and TRBJ2-5, the full variable domain is GAGVSQSPSNKVTEKGKDVELRCDPISGHTALYWYRQSLGQGLEFLIYFQGNSAPDKSGLPSDRFSAERTGGSVSTLTIQRTQQEDSAVYLCASSGGGLKTQYFGPGTRLLVL.

Regarding this clone: The CDR3 extends 3 residues past the end of the read, so its final part is completed from the germline J gene. The chain combines TRBV2 with TRBJ2-1; 9 bases fit TRBD2. Per germline, CDR1 SNHLY and CDR2 FYNNEI. After removal of 0 bases from V and 9 bases from J, the junction contained 9 bases not matched to a gene. The CDR3 loop spans 16 amino acids. CDR3 sequence reads: CASSEAGVISGGEQFF. The part of the CDR3 DNA that was read is TGTGCCAGCAGTGAAGCCGGAGTGATTAGCGGGGGTGAG.

This clone was seen at least ten times. The read terminates 3 residues ahead of where the CDR3 ends, so the germline J gene completes it. The chain couples TRBV7-2 to TRBJ2-1; D ambiguous. V was trimmed by 3 bases and J by 1 base, leaving 10 bases between them. There are 15 residues in the CDR3. Germline loops: CDR1 SGHTA, CDR2 FQGNSA. CDR3 amino acids: CASSLAVQSYNEQFF. The sequenced part of the CDR3 DNA is TGTGCCAGCAGCTTGGCGGTTCAATCCTACAATGAG.

This clone was found many times. The chain's CDR3 is CASSLVVAGGEIPYEQYF. The covered CDR3 bases are TGTGCCAGCAGCTTAGTCGTAGCGGGAGGAGAAATCCCCTACGAG. The rearrangement uses TRBV7-8 and TRBJ2-7; 10 positions match TRBD2. The read ends 3 residues shy of where the CDR3 ends; the end is completed using the germline J gene. CDR3 length: 18 amino acids. From germline, CDR1 is SGHVS and CDR2 FQNEAQ. Losses at the gene ends were 1 base for V and 2 bases for J; bases not matched to a gene: 11.

This clone was detected a few times. The read terminates 3 residues ahead of where the CDR3 ends, so the germline J gene completes it. The rearrangement uses TRBV7-3 and TRBJ2-7, with 8 bases aligning to TRBD2. The germline CDR1 and CDR2 sequences are SGHTA and FQGTGA. V lost 1 base to trimming and J lost 2 bases; unmatched junction nucleotides: 19. The CDR3 runs to 20 residues. The part of the CDR3 DNA that was read is TGTGCCAGCAGCTTAAGTAGGGTTTACTCTGAAGGCGGGAGGCCCTACGAG. Its translation is CASSLSRVYSEGGRPYE. The whole CDR3 sequence is CASSLSRVYSEGGRPYEQYF. Full variable domain (remainder filled in from reference TRBV7-3 and TRBJ2-7): GAGVSQTPSNKVTEKGKYVELRCDPISGHTALYWYRQSLGQGPEFLIYFQGTGAADDSGLPNDRFFAVRPEGSVSTLKIQRTERGDSAVYLCASSLSRVYSEGGRPYEQYFGPGTRLTVT.

This clone showed up many times. The CDR3 end is not reached by the read, which stops 3 residues before it; the germline J gene fills it in. This rearrangement joins TRBV5-1 to TRBJ1-1, with 11 positions matching TRBD1. Germline assignment: CDR1 SGHRS and CDR2 YFSETQ. CDR3 length: 15 amino acids. Trimming took 3 bases from V and 4 from J; bases not matched to a gene: 5. CDR3: CASSSTGTGGTEAFF. The CDR3 bases that were read are TGCGCCAGCAGCTCCACCGGGACAGGGGGCACTGAA.

There are a few counts of this clone. The read gets to within 3 residues of the CDR3 end, and the germline J gene fills in the rest. The chain couples TRBV20-1 to TRBJ1-5, with TRBD1 identical over 8 bases. Per the germline V gene, CDR1 is DFQATT and CDR2 is SNEGSKA (reference sequence). Losses at the gene ends were 1 base for V and 0 bases for J; bases not matched to a gene: 11. This CDR3 is built from 18 residues. This CDR3 is CSARVTGTGGLSNQPQHF. CDR3 bases read: TGCAGTGCTAGAGTTACCGGGACAGGTGGCCTTAGCAATCAGCCC.

At least ten counts were recorded for this clone. From the germline J gene comes the end of the CDR3, since the read stops 3 residues before it. The V call is TRBV7-6, the J call TRBJ2-3, with D possibly TRBD1 on 6 matching bases. The CDR3 spans 16 residues. Germline loops: CDR1 SGHVS, CDR2 FNYEAQ. The germline V and J ends were trimmed by 1 base and 1 base, with 12 bases remaining between them. The CDR3 loop reads CASSLDPEGGTDTQYF. CDR3 bases read: TGTGCCAGCAGCTTAGATCCAGAGGGGGGCACAGATACG.

This clone has a count of ten or more. The CDR3 is cut off 3 residues early in the read; its end comes from the germline J gene. This chain connects TRBV29-1 to TRBJ2-4, with TRBD1 as a possible D gene (6 bases). Germline V CDR1 and CDR2: SQVTM, ANQGSEA. V dropped 6 bases and J dropped 8 bases, with 11 bases sitting between them. CDR3 size: 11 residues. The sequenced CDR3 bases are TGCAGCGTCGAGGACAGCCACATT. This codes for CSVEDSHI. The CDR3, in full, reads CSVEDSHIQYF.

This clone was observed at least ten times. The sequenced fragment ends 3 residues before the CDR3 boundary, so the rest is inferred from the germline J gene. J is TRBJ2-7 and V is TRBV20-1, with 9 bases matching TRBD1. Germline CDR1 DFQATT, CDR2 SNEGSKA (reference sequence). The CDR3 has 13 amino acids. The ends lost 3 bases at V and 6 bases at J; junction bases unmatched: 6. CDR3 in amino acids: CSASPGQGLEQYF. CDR3 bases read: TGCAGTGCTAGCCCGGGACAGGGTCTCGAG.

This clone has a count of ten or more. Read data end 3 residues before the CDR3 end; the end is taken from the germline J gene. V usage is TRBV4-1 and J usage is TRBJ1-2; D perhaps matches TRBD1 (5 bases). The germline CDR1 and CDR2 sequences are MGHRA and YSYEKL. Between the trimmed V and J ends, which lost 4 bases and 7 bases, there was a span of 22 bases. This CDR3 is built from 16 residues. CDR3 residues: CASSPAARDSGFGYTF. Partial CDR3 DNA: TGCGCCAGCAGCCCCGCTGCCCGGGACTCCGGTTTTGGC.

This clone was seen at least ten times. Other DNA sequences in the sample encode the same CDR3. Here the CDR3 reads CATKAGQGYEQYF. The covered CDR3 bases are TGTGCCACCAAGGCGGGACAGGGTTACGAG. The chain carries TRBV19 and TRBJ2-7; 9 bases line up with TRBD1. The CDR3 end is not reached by the read, which stops 3 residues before it; the germline J gene fills it in. V gave up 10 bases and J gave up 4 bases; unmatched junction bases: 8. There are 13 residues in the CDR3. CDR1 is LNHDA and CDR2 is SQIVND in the germline V gene (reference sequence).

This clone was counted many times. The read terminates 3 residues ahead of where the CDR3 ends, so the germline J gene completes it. This chain uses TRBV2 with TRBJ1-1; possible D gene TRBD1, 6 bases. Germline V gene sequence: CDR1 SNHLY, CDR2 FYNNEI. The CDR3 covers 13 residues. With 7 bases removed from V and 2 bases from J, the gap between germline ends came to 11 bases. The CDR3 bases that were read are TGTGCCAGCAAGAGGACAGAAAACACTGAA. Translating gives CASKRTENTE. The complete CDR3 sequence is CASKRTENTEAFF.

A few counts support this clone. Read sequence stops 3 residues before the CDR3 end, and the germline J gene provides the missing end. The chain joins TRBV30 to TRBJ2-5; TRBD2 agrees at 9 bases. CDR1 and CDR2 (germline): GTSNPN, SVGIG (reference sequence). The V segment lost 4 bases and the J segment 7 bases; nucleotides outside the gene matches: 10. The CDR3 runs to 14 residues. Partial CDR3 DNA: TGTGCCTGGAACCCGCGGGAGGGCCAGGTGACC. Protein sequence: CAWNPREGQVT. The full CDR3 is CAWNPREGQVTQYF.

This clone has at least ten counts. The read terminates 3 residues ahead of where the CDR3 ends, so the germline J gene completes it. V gene TRBV30 combines with J gene TRBJ2-7; 10 nucleotides agree with TRBD2. Trimming removed 2 bases from V and 6 bases from J; junction bases left unmatched: 10. CDR1 and CDR2 from the germline V gene are GTSNPN and SVGIG (reference sequence). The CDR3 is 15 residues long. The CDR3 sequence is CAWSYMSSGSREQYF. CDR3 bases read: TGTGCCTGGAGTTATATGTCTAGCGGGAGCCGCGAG.

This clone was found many times. The covered CDR3 bases are TGTGCCAGCAGCTTAGCGCGGGGAGGGATC. Translation gives CASSLARGGI. The complete CDR3 reads CASSLARGGIAFF. This chain uses TRBV7-2 with TRBJ1-1, with D unclear. The sequenced fragment ends 3 residues before the CDR3 boundary, so the rest is inferred from the germline J gene. Germline assignment: CDR1 SGHTA and CDR2 FQGNSA. The length of the CDR3 is 13 residues.

On this clone: The sequence runs out 3 residues before the end of the CDR3; the remainder is reconstructed from the germline J gene. This sequence joins TRBV29-1 and TRBJ2-1; 9 nucleotides align to TRBD2. The CDR3 length is 14 residues. The J segment lost 7 bases and the V segment lost 3 bases, leaving 7 bases of the junction unmatched. From germline, CDR1 is SQVTM and CDR2 ANQGSEA. CDR3 DNA, as far as it was read: TGCAGCGTTGATACGTTAGCGGGAGCAAATGAG. Its translation is CSVDTLAGANE. The full CDR3 protein is CSVDTLAGANEQFF.

This clone came up many times. The read halts 3 residues ahead of the CDR3 end, with the missing end drawn from the germline J gene. The genes are TRBV5-1 and TRBJ2-6; perhaps TRBD2 as D (5 bases). Between the trimmed V and J ends, which lost 5 bases and 1 base, there was a span of 10 bases. CDR1 is SGHRS and CDR2 is YFSETQ in the germline V gene. This CDR3 region has 15 residues. The sequenced CDR3 bases are TGCGCCAGCAGTCCCGAGGGTTCTGGGGCCAACGTC. Translated: CASSPEGSGANV. In full, the CDR3 reads CASSPEGSGANVLTF. Full variable domain (remainder filled in from reference TRBV5-1 and TRBJ2-6): KAGVTQTPRYLIKTRGQQVTLSCSPISGHRSVSWYQQTPGQGLQFLFEYFSETQRNKGNFPGRFSGRQFSNSRSEMNVSTLELGDSALYLCASSPEGSGANVLTFGAGSRLTVL.

This clone was detected many times. Read sequence stops 3 residues before the CDR3 end, and the germline J gene provides the missing end. The chain links TRBV19 to TRBJ1-4, with 9 bases that match TRBD1. Germline assignment: CDR1 LNHDA and CDR2 SQIVND (reference sequence). The V segment lost 3 bases and the J segment 0 bases; nucleotides outside the gene matches: 8. CDR3 length: 18 amino acids. Incomplete CDR3 DNA: TGTGCCAGTAGTATGGGCGGGACAGGGCATGCAACTAATGAAAAA. Encoded protein: CASSMGGTGHATNEK. The whole CDR3 protein reads CASSMGGTGHATNEKLFF.

A note on this clone: The sequence runs out 3 residues before the end of the CDR3; the remainder is reconstructed from the germline J gene. The genes are TRBV6-2 or TRBV6-3 and TRBJ2-3; TRBD2 agrees at 9 bases. Germline V gene sequence: CDR1 MNHEY, CDR2 SVGEGT. The CDR3 length is 15 residues. J lost 2 bases, V lost 1 base, and 1 base had no gene match. CDR3 amino acids: CASSYLAGVTDTQYF. CDR3 bases read: TGTGCCAGCAGTTACTTAGCGGGGGTCACAGATACG.

This clone was seen a handful of times. CDR3 residues: CASSLVSGQGGGYTF. Incomplete CDR3 DNA: TGTGCCAGCAGCTTAGTTTCGGGTCAGGGGGGAGGC. The chain has TRBV7-2 and TRBJ1-2; 7 nucleotides align to TRBD1. The read terminates 3 residues ahead of where the CDR3 ends, so the germline J gene completes it. This CDR3 is built from 15 residues. Germline CDR1 is SGHTA and CDR2 is FQGNSA.